These T cell receptor beta chains were read from a single sample in a study of cytomegalovirus exposure and HLA in healthy donors. Method: immunoSEQ multiplex PCR; TCRdb's copy keeps in-frame clones and lacks some. The sample includes fewer than 150,000 clones, approximately 85% of them seen just once. Material for sequencing was PBMCs. Receptor source: a woman aged 25 to 39 in good health and CMV-seropositive. Both conserved end residues are part of each CDR3. D genes are given only for firm matches. Clone size, where shown, is once, few, many, or a class for clones that have expanded.

few	-	TRBV6-5	TRBJ1-2	TGTGCCAGCAGTGAATGGGAAGGACGGGGGGGCTACACCTTC	CASSEWEGRGGYTF
-	TRBD1	TRBV29-1	TRBJ2-1	TGCAGCGTTGAAAGGGACAGGGACAATGAGCAGTTCTTC	CSVERDRDNEQFF
-	-	TRBV4-2	TRBJ2-3	TGTGCCAGCAGCCAAGATCGGCTAGCATTTCGCACAGATACGCAGTATTTT	CASSQDRLAFRTDTQYF
few	-	TRBV10-3	TRBJ1-2	TGTGCCATCACCCCGGGGTATGGCTACACCTTC	CAITPGYGYTF
-	TRBD1	TRBV9	TRBJ1-1	TGTGCCAGCAGCGGGGGGGACAGGGGGCTGACTGAAGCTTTCTTT	CASSGGDRGLTEAFF
-	-	TRBV10-2	TRBJ1-1	TGCGCCAGCAATGGGGGACTTAAGAACACTGAAGCTTTCTTT	CASNGGLKNTEAFF
-	TRBD1	TRBV18	TRBJ1-2	TGTGCCAGCTCACCGGGGCTGCAGGGGGATGGCTACACCTTC	CASSPGLQGDGYTF
-	-	TRBV7-3	TRBJ2-3	TGTGCCAGCAGCGGACAAGGACGTGGGGATACGCAGTATTTT	CASSGQGRGDTQYF
-	-	TRBV11-3	TRBJ2-7	TGTGCCAGCAGCTTAGGGGCCGGCTCCTACGAGCAGTACTTC	CASSLGAGSYEQYF
-	-	TRBV30	TRBJ1-1	TGTGCCTGGAGATATGGAATAGCACAGAACACTGAAGCTTTCTTT	CAWRYGIAQNTEAFF
-	TRBD2	TRBV15	TRBJ2-5	TGTGCCACCAGCACGGGGGGGAGAGAGACCCAGTACTTC	CATSTGGRETQYF
once	TRBD1	TRBV5-6	TRBJ2-5	TGTGCCAGCAGCTTGGTGGCAGGGGGTAGGGAGACCCAGTACTTC	CASSLVAGGRETQYF
-	-	TRBV2	TRBJ1-1	TGTGCCAGCACGGGAGCTATGAACACTGAAGCTTTCTTT	CASTGAMNTEAFF
-	TRBD1	TRBV28	TRBJ1-1	TGTGCCAGACTCCACTACAGGGGGCGACGGGAGAGTGGGTCTGAAGCTTTCTTT	CARLHYRGRRESGSEAFF
-	TRBD1	TRBV28	TRBJ2-5	TGTGCCAGCAGTCGGGACAGGGGGATGGAGACCCAGTACTTC	CASSRDRGMETQYF
-	-	TRBV5-4	TRBJ1-2	TGTGCCAGCAGCTTGGCCACAGGACATGGCTACACCTTC	CASSLATGHGYTF
-	TRBD1	TRBV15	TRBJ1-2	TGTGCCACCAGCTTGAGGACAGGGAACTATGGCTACACCTTC	CATSLRTGNYGYTF
-	TRBD1	TRBV28	TRBJ1-3	TGTGCCAGCAGGGGGACAGAGCTCTCTGGAAACACCATATATTTT	CASRGTELSGNTIYF
many	-	TRBV5-4	TRBJ2-1	TGTGCCAGCAGCTTGCGGGGGAGCTACAATGAGCAGTTCTTC	CASSLRGSYNEQFF
-	TRBD2	TRBV30	TRBJ2-3	TGTGCCTGGATGTGGAGCGGGGGCACAGATACGCAGTATTTT	CAWMWSGGTDTQYF
-	-	TRBV5-1	TRBJ2-2	TGCGCCAGCAGCTCCACAGGGTGGTCGGACACCGGGGAGCTGTTTTTT	CASSSTGWSDTGELFF
-	-	TRBV28	TRBJ2-1	TGTGCCAGCAGTTCCTCCGGGACAATCGTCCATGAGCAGTTCTTC	CASSSSGTIVHEQFF
-	TRBD1	TRBV9	TRBJ1-4	TGTGCCAGCAGCCGAGGACAGGGGGAAAAACTGTTTTTT	CASSRGQGEKLFF
-	TRBD2	TRBV6-5	TRBJ2-7	TGTGCCAGCAGTCCCAGAGGCGGGGGTTTCTACGAGCAGTACTTC	CASSPRGGGFYEQYF
-	TRBD2	TRBV7-2	TRBJ2-1	TGTGCCAGCAGCTTAGAGTTTAGCGGGAAGTATGAGCAGTTCTTC	CASSLEFSGKYEQFF
-	-	TRBV30	TRBJ1-2	TGTGCCTGGACAGGCCGCTTCTATGGCTACACCTTC	CAWTGRFYGYTF
-	-	TRBV19	TRBJ2-7	TGTGCCAGTAGTGGAACTAGGAGTTCCTACGAGCAGTACTTC	CASSGTRSSYEQYF
-	-	TRBV10-3	TRBJ2-1	TGTGCCATCAGTGAGACTCTCTACAATGAGCAGTTCTTC	CAISETLYNEQFF
-	TRBD2	TRBV10-3	TRBJ2-1	TGTGCCATCACCCAAGGACTAGCGGGTAATGAGCAGTTCTTC	CAITQGLAGNEQFF
-	TRBD2	TRBV28	TRBJ2-4	TGTGCCAGCAGCCCCCTTGGGGGGGGGAAAAACATTCAGTACTTC	CASSPLGGGKNIQYF
-	TRBD2	TRBV7-9	TRBJ2-4	TGTGCCAGCAGGCTGACTAGCGGAGGCCCAGGCTCCAAAAACATTCAGTACTTC	CASRLTSGGPGSKNIQYF
-	TRBD2	TRBV30	TRBJ2-1	TGTGCCTCACATCTGACTAGCGGGGGGGCCAATGAGCAGTTCTTC	CASHLTSGGANEQFF
-	TRBD1	TRBV27	TRBJ2-7	TGTGCCAGCAGCCGGTCGGGGGACAGGTCCTACGAGCAGTACTTC	CASSRSGDRSYEQYF
-	TRBD1	TRBV25-1	TRBJ1-1	TGTGCCAGCAGTGTGAGACAGGGGGACACTGAAGCTTTCTTT	CASSVRQGDTEAFF
-	TRBD1	TRBV6-1	TRBJ2-7	TGTGCCAGCAGTGAATCGGACAGGTCGGAGGAGTACTTC	CASSESDRSEEYF
once	TRBD1	TRBV28	TRBJ1-6	TGTGCCAGCAGTATACAGGGGGCTAATTCACCCCTCCACTTT	CASSIQGANSPLHF
-	-	TRBV27	TRBJ1-6	TGTGCCAGCAGGGGGGCCCTGTGGGATAATTCACCCCTCCACTTT	CASRGALWDNSPLHF
-	TRBD1	TRBV19	TRBJ2-3	TGTGCCAGTAGGGCCACAGGGGGCTTTGTCGCAGATACGCAGTATTTT	CASRATGGFVADTQYF
-	-	TRBV6-1	TRBJ1-1	TGTGCCAGTAGTGTACAGAACACTGAAGCTTTCTTT	CASSVQNTEAFF
-	-	TRBV5-1	TRBJ2-5	TGCGCCAGCAGCTTTCCTAGAGAGGGCGAGACCCAGTACTTC	CASSFPREGETQYF
-	-	TRBV18	TRBJ1-1	TGTGCCAGCTCACCACAGGAGTACACTGAAGCTTTCTTT	CASSPQEYTEAFF
-	-	TRBV4-2	TRBJ1-3	TGTGCCAGCAGCCAAGATAGAGAAGGGGCTGGAAACACCATATATTTT	CASSQDREGAGNTIYF
-	-	TRBV7-9	TRBJ2-6	TGTTCCAGCAGCCCACAGGTCTCTGGGGCCAACGTCCTGACTTTC	CSSSPQVSGANVLTF
-	-	TRBV12-5	TRBJ2-3	TGTGCTAGTGGTCCAGGAGGAGGTACGCAGTATTTT	CASGPGGGTQYF
-	TRBD1	TRBV15	TRBJ2-7	TGTGCCACCAGCAGGGACAGGGCCCCCCAAGAGCAGTACTTC	CATSRDRAPQEQYF
-	TRBD1	TRBV6-5	TRBJ1-3	TGTGCCAGCAGCTATCTGGGACAGGGGGACACCATATATTTT	CASSYLGQGDTIYF
-	-	TRBV29-1	TRBJ1-1	TGCAGCGTTGAAGGGCTCATGAACACTGAAGCTTTCTTT	CSVEGLMNTEAFF
few	-	TRBV4-1	TRBJ1-1	TGCGCCAGCAGCCAAGTACACAGGAACACTGAAGCTTTCTTT	CASSQVHRNTEAFF
-	TRBD1	TRBV28	TRBJ2-7	TGTGCCAGCAGTTCCCCTGGTTGGACAGGTTCGAACGAGCAGTACTTC	CASSSPGWTGSNEQYF
-	TRBD2	TRBV28	TRBJ2-1	TGTGCCAGCAAGGCTAGCGGTTCGAGCTCCTACAATGAGCAGTTCTTC	CASKASGSSSYNEQFF
-	-	TRBV18	TRBJ2-7	TGTGCCAGCTCACCAGAAGGACAGTCCGCCGAGCAGTACTTC	CASSPEGQSAEQYF
-	TRBD1	TRBV9	TRBJ2-3	TGTGCCAGCAGCGACGACAGGGGGCGGAGGACAGATACGCAGTATTTT	CASSDDRGRRTDTQYF
once	TRBD2	TRBV30	TRBJ2-7	TGTGCCTGGAGTCTCCCTCGGACTAGTAAAAACGAGCAGTACTTC	CAWSLPRTSKNEQYF